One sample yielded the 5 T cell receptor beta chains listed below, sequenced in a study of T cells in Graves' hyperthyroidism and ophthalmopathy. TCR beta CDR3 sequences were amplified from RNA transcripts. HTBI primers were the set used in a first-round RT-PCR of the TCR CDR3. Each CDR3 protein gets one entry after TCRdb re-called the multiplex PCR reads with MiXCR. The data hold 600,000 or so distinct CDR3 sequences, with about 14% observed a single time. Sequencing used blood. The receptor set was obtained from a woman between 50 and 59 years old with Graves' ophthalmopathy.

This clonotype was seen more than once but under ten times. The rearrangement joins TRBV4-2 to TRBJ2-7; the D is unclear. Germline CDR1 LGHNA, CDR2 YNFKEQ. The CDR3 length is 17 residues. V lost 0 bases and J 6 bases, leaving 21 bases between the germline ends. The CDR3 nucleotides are TGTGCCAGCAGCCAAGAAGTCCAGAGATATCGGGTTCGCGAGCAGTACTTC. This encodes CASSQEVQRYRVREQYF.

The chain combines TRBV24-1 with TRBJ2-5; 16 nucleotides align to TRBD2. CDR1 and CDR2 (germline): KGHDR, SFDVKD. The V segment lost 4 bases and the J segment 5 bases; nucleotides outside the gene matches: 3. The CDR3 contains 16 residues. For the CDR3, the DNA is TGTGCCACCAGTGACCCGGGACTAGCGGGAGGGGAGACCCAGTACTTC. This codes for CATSDPGLAGGETQYF.

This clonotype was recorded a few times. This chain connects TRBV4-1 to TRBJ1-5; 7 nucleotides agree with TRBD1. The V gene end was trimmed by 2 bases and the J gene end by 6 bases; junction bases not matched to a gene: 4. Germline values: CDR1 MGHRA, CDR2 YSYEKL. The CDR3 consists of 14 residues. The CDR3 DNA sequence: TGCGCCAGCAGCCAAAAAGGGGGCACTCAGCCCCAGCATTTT. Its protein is CASSQKGGTQPQHF.

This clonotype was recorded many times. CDR3 coding DNA: TGTGCCAGCAGCTCCGAAGGCGGGACACTCACAGATACGCAGTATTTT. It translates to CASSSEGGTLTDTQYF. The chain joins TRBV7-9 to TRBJ2-3; D is tentatively TRBD1 or TRBD2 (6 bases each). CDR1 is SEHNR and CDR2 is FQNEAQ in the germline V gene (reference sequence). Trimming shortened V by 4 bases and J by 2 bases, and 16 bases separated the two germline ends. CDR3 length equals 16 residues.

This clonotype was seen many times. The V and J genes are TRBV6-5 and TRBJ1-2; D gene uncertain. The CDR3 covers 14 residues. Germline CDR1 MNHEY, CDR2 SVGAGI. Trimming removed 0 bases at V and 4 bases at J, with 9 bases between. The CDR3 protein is CASSYSSGFYGYTF. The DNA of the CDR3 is TGTGCCAGCAGTTACTCCTCGGGGTTCTATGGCTACACCTTC.